This T cell receptor (beta chain) was sequenced in a study of T cells in Graves' hyperthyroidism and ophthalmopathy. This clonotype was seen repeatedly, ten times or more. Uncontrolled infection, other autoimmune disease, pregnancy or lactation excluded patients. TCR beta CDR3 regions were amplified from RNA transcripts. Primed by the HTBI set, a first-round RT-PCR was run on the TCR CDR3. TCRdb re-called the multiplex PCR reads through MiXCR, storing one row per CDR3 protein. The table shows hundreds of thousands of distinct CDR3 sequences, with under 15% occurring only once. The receptor was derived from a woman aged 40 to 50 with Graves' ophthalmopathy. The sequenced material came from blood.

CDR3 in DNA: TGTGCCATCACCGGGAGACAGGGAGAGGGCACCGGGGAGCTGTTTTTT. Its translation: CAITGRQGEGTGELFF. The chain employs TRBV10-3 and TRBJ2-2; D might be TRBD1 (7 bases). The CDR3 runs 16 residues. Germline lookup yields CDR1 ENHRY and CDR2 SYGVKD. V lost 7 bases and J lost 4, with 19 bases in between.